This TCR beta chain was obtained from a study of T cell repertoires in aging, cancer and after chemotherapy (dated by TCRdb to the late 2010s). About the full investigation: The donors fell into six age groups ranging from 30 or younger to 70 or older, and each group had at least three individuals. In the solid tumor group, the paired samples taken before and after chemotherapy came from patients with brain tumors (glioblastoma) who were receiving therapy based on temozolomide. Peripheral blood TCR beta repertoires from healthy donors and cancer patients were profiled to examine immunoaging and T cell reconstitution after chemotherapy. A cohort of over 200 cancer patients (94 with hematological and 110 to 140 with solid cancers) was assembled, and about 95 healthy donors were included as a reference group. The full dataset contained several million TCR reads. Paper-wide results and their limitations: In healthy donors, the drop in TCR diversity with age came mainly from a loss of richness, whereas in cancer patients a loss of evenness also played a part. In both cancer cohorts, the median generation probability rose over the chemotherapy interval, which suggests that the repertoire was reconstituted through rebound thymic output. Compared with age-matched healthy donors, untreated patients with hematological or solid cancers had significantly lower TCR diversity and higher clonality in blood. According to the authors, the repertoire data do not permit conclusions about immunological memory after chemotherapy.

Points on this clonotype: What antigen it recognizes has not been identified. Base qualities are not provided; no much larger clone lies one nucleotide away.

The CDR3 starts with the cysteine, ends with the phenylalanine, and has 14 residues. The kept DNA is CDR3 alone, 42 bases in frame from the first base. Trimming costs V 4 bases and J 1 base, and their ends lie 12 bases apart. CDR1 and CDR2 are drawn from the germline V gene: SGHRS, YFSETQ. Multiplex touch-down PCR with a mixed TRB-A/B primer pool was used to amplify rearranged TRB sequences covering the V, D and J segments. Two consecutive PCR reactions with Phusion HS II polymerase added Illumina adapters and sample indices to the amplicons. After gel purification with the NucleoSpin Gel and PCR Clean-up kit, the amplicons were checked using Qubit and an Agilent 2100 Bioanalyzer. Sequencing of the libraries was done on an Illumina MiSeq with paired-end, single-indexed 600-cycle runs. The paper's data handling went like this. MiXCR versions 2.12 and 3.0.5 were used to process the TRB sequences. A clone was defined as each unique CDR3 nucleotide sequence, and only productive sequences supported by at least two reads were kept. The repertoire metrics were Shannon diversity, evenness, clonality (calculated as one minus evenness), and diversity profiles parameterized by alpha from 0 to 5. The IGoR algorithm was used to calculate generation probabilities of clones in the paired pre- and post-chemotherapy samples. TCRdb trimmed public reads at Q25 via fastp, called clones via MiXCR and kept in-frame beta chains. Each entry is one CDR3 protein sequence, shown with its most common DNA and genes. TCRdb assigned the V and J calls; the authors' analysis was not used. The sample profile shows 900 to 1,300 distinct CDR3 sequences; 86% of them were found once. The ten largest clones represent approximately 4.1% of the sample.

TCR beta rearrangements were amplified from genomic DNA isolated from peripheral blood, not from sorted cells or RNA. This clonotype originated in a human donor with a solid tumor. Sequenced input: blood. In this chain, TRBV5-1 is recombined with TRBJ2-7; there is no confident call for the D gene. The DNA reads as follows: TGCGCCAGCAGCCAACGGACCCCTTCCTACGAGCAGTACTTC. It codes for CASSQRTPSYEQYF.